This TCR beta chain was profiled in a study of blood T cell repertoires in COVID-19. Study information: T cells, B-cell-depleted T cells, or PBMCs supplied cDNA or gDNA.

Generated by immunoSEQ multiplex PCR, the TCRdb table keeps only in-frame clones and is missing some. The table lists about 380,000 clones, about 90% of them singletons. V dropped 4 bases and J dropped 4; count of bases not matched to a gene: 7. Germline values: CDR1 SGHTA, CDR2 FQGNSA. This CDR3 region has 16 residues. This chain joins TRBV7-2 and TRBJ1-6, with 7 bases lining up with TRBD1. The specimen was peripheral blood. This receptor was taken from a man aged 18 to 30 with active or convalescent COVID-19. CDR3 coding DNA: TGTGCCAGCAGCTCGTCCGGGACAGTTTATAATTCACCCCTCCACTTT. It translates to CASSSSGTVYNSPLHF.